This T cell receptor beta chain emerged from a study of blood T cells in healthy people across ages. Findings and limits, study-wide: Whereas aged donors had fewer naive CD4+ cells, long-lived donors had more of them and higher diversity. Across the age range, TCR beta diversity per million T cells fell in a roughly linear way.

A word on this clonotype: Its antigen is not identified.

The sample providers were healthy Caucasian people from Russia, aged roughly 6 to 95. This CDR3 contains 15 residues. V lost 5 bases, J lost 1 base, and 13 bases lay in between. Germline V gives CDR1 SGHTA, CDR2 FQGNSA. It was with a sample-barcoded 5' primer and a J-beta primer mix that a second PCR of about 6 to 12 cycles was run. TCRdb re-called the 5' RACE reads with MiXCR, one entry per CDR3 protein. Altogether around 2 million distinct CDR3 sequences are present, around 40% being singletons, with the ten largest covering under 25%. The J gene is TRBJ2-3, the V gene TRBV7-2, with TRBD2 as a possible D gene (6 bases). The sequence derives from a human donor in good health. The material sequenced was blood. Written as DNA, the CDR3 is TGTGCCAGCAGCCCTTCTTGGGGGGGCACAGATACGCAGTATTTT. Protein sequence: CASSPSWGGTDTQYF. Supplemented by reference TRBV7-2 and TRBJ2-3, the full variable domain reads GAGVSQSPSNKVTEKGKDVELRCDPISGHTALYWYRQSLGQGLEFLIYFQGNSAPDKSGLPSDRFSAERTGGSVSTLTIQRTQQEDSAVYLCASSPSWGGTDTQYFGPGTRLTVL.